This is a list of T cell receptor beta chains from one sample in a study of blood T cell repertoires in COVID-19. Clones were read by immunoSEQ multiplex PCR, and TCRdb kept only the in-frame ones, dropping some. Among a few hundred thousand clones listed, more than 70% were seen once. Sequenced sample: peripheral blood. Receptor source: a woman aged 45 to 65 with acute or convalescent COVID-19. The CDR3 runs from the conserved cysteine through the conserved F or W. A D gene is named only where the DNA matches it firmly. Clone size, where shown, is once, few, many, or a class for clones that have expanded.

V gene: TRBV5-1; clone size: .; J gene: TRBJ1-6; D gene: TRBD1; CDR3 DNA: TGCGCCAGCAGCTTCATGTCGGGGACAGGGGGTTCACCCCTCCACTTT; CDR3 protein: CASSFMSGTGGSPLHF
V gene: TRBV3-1/TRBV3-2; clone size: .; J gene: TRBJ2-7; D gene: .; CDR3 DNA: TGTGCCAGCAGTCGGCCCATGACAGGCCGCTACGAGCAGTACTTC; CDR3 protein: CASSRPMTGRYEQYF
V gene: TRBV28; clone size: .; J gene: TRBJ2-7; D gene: TRBD1; CDR3 DNA: TGTGCCAGCATCAATCAGGGGGCGTCTACGAAGCAGTACTTC; CDR3 protein: CASINQGASTKQYF
V gene: TRBV28; clone size: .; J gene: TRBJ1-5; D gene: .; CDR3 DNA: TGTGCCAGCAGTTTGGACTTACAAGGTGGGGTCAATCAGCCCCAGCATTTT; CDR3 protein: CASSLDLQGGVNQPQHF
V gene: TRBV28; clone size: .; J gene: TRBJ1-4; D gene: .; CDR3 DNA: TGTGCCAGCAGTTTTAGTCAGGGATATAATGAAAAACTGTTTTTT; CDR3 protein: CASSFSQGYNEKLFF
V gene: TRBV5-1; clone size: .; J gene: TRBJ2-2; D gene: .; CDR3 DNA: TGCGCCAGCACCCGAACTAACACCGGGGAGCTGTTTTTT; CDR3 protein: CASTRTNTGELFF
V gene: TRBV4-2; clone size: .; J gene: TRBJ2-7; D gene: TRBD2; CDR3 DNA: TGTGCCAGCAGCCAAGGTCCCCCTATAGCGGGAATTTACGAGCAGTACTTC; CDR3 protein: CASSQGPPIAGIYEQYF
V gene: TRBV24-1; clone size: .; J gene: TRBJ2-1; D gene: .; CDR3 DNA: TGTGCCACCAGTTTAGGGGATGAGCAGTTCTTC; CDR3 protein: CATSLGDEQFF
V gene: TRBV27; clone size: once; J gene: TRBJ2-7; D gene: .; CDR3 DNA: TGTGCCAGCAGTCTAGACTGGACCTACGAGCAGTACTTC; CDR3 protein: CASSLDWTYEQYF
V gene: TRBV7-3; clone size: .; J gene: TRBJ2-7; D gene: .; CDR3 DNA: TGTGCCAGCAGCTTAAATTCGGGCTCCTACGAGCAGTACTTC; CDR3 protein: CASSLNSGSYEQYF
V gene: TRBV27; clone size: .; J gene: TRBJ1-2; D gene: TRBD1; CDR3 DNA: TGTGCCAGCAGTTTATCGGGGGGGACAGGGAACTATGGCTACACCTTC; CDR3 protein: CASSLSGGTGNYGYTF
V gene: TRBV15; clone size: .; J gene: TRBJ1-5; D gene: TRBD1; CDR3 DNA: TGTGCCACCGGACAGGGGGCCTGGAGCAATCAGCCCCAGCATTTT; CDR3 protein: CATGQGAWSNQPQHF
V gene: TRBV11-2; clone size: .; J gene: TRBJ2-7; D gene: TRBD2; CDR3 DNA: TGTGCCAGCAGCTTGAATAGCGGGAGCGGCAACGAGCAGTACTTC; CDR3 protein: CASSLNSGSGNEQYF
V gene: TRBV24-1; clone size: .; J gene: TRBJ2-7; D gene: .; CDR3 DNA: TGTGCCACCAGTGATTTGAATATTTGGAGGGAACCTTCCTACGAGCAGTACTTC; CDR3 protein: CATSDLNIWREPSYEQYF
V gene: TRBV18; clone size: .; J gene: TRBJ1-4; D gene: TRBD1; CDR3 DNA: TGTGCCAGCTCACCACTTTCGGGACAGGGCGCGTTAAATGAAAAACTGTTTTTT; CDR3 protein: CASSPLSGQGALNEKLFF
V gene: TRBV18; clone size: .; J gene: TRBJ2-7; D gene: TRBD2; CDR3 DNA: TGTGCCAGCTCGCTCGAAGGCGGGAGCTCCTACGAGCAGTACTTC; CDR3 protein: CASSLEGGSSYEQYF